This entry lists 27 T cell receptor beta chains sequenced from one sample in a study of T cell clones after liver transplantation. Profiling relied on immunoSEQ multiplex PCR, and the TCRdb table lists in-frame clones only, not all of them. Found here are under 55,000 clones, 86% of them singletons; the top ten hold 2.5%. The sequences come from CD4+ T cells from blood, collected 24 months after liver transplant. Receptors were obtained from a human patient who received a liver transplant. The T cells may partly be graft donor cells.

J is TRBJ1-1 and V is TRBV6-1; D is perhaps TRBD1 (5 bases). V dropped 11 bases and J dropped 1 base, with 17 bases sitting between them. The germline CDR1 and CDR2 sequences are MNHNS and SASEGT. The CDR3 has 14 amino acids. CDR3 loop: CAATYTQGNTEAFF. CDR3 in DNA: TGTGCCGCTACCTACACGCAGGGGAACACTGAAGCTTTCTTT.

The rearrangement uses TRBV19 and TRBJ2-3; no firm D call. Looked up from germline, CDR1 is LNHDA and CDR2 is SQIVND (reference sequence). Trimming shortened V by 10 bases and J by 0 bases, and 11 bases separated the two germline ends. CDR3 size: 13 residues. CDR3 residues: CAKRWSSTDTQYF. In DNA form, the CDR3 reads TGTGCCAAGCGTTGGTCAAGCACAGATACGCAGTATTTT.

The chain's CDR3 is CASSPVRGYNEQFF. The CDR3 DNA sequence: TGTGCCAGCAGTCCGGTGAGGGGCTACAATGAGCAGTTCTTC. The chain combines TRBV25-1 with TRBJ2-1; D possibly uses TRBD1 or TRBD2 (5 bases each). CDR1 is MGHDK, CDR2 SYGVNS, per germline. CDR3 size: 14 residues. Trimming took 5 bases from V and 3 from J, leaving 11 bases between them.

V usage is TRBV6-5 and J usage is TRBJ1-1; D is undetermined. V was shortened by 0 bases and J by 2 bases, with 10 bases between the two germline ends. In germline, CDR1 is MNHEY, CDR2 SVGAGI. The CDR3 loop spans 15 amino acids. CDR3 bases: TGTGCCAGCAGTTACTCGAGACGATATAACACTGAAGCTTTCTTT. This gives the protein CASSYSRRYNTEAFF.

The CDR3 region has the DNA TGTGCCAGCAGTTTAGCGGGATCGGGACCCTACAATGAGCAGTTCTTC. This sequence encodes CASSLAGSGPYNEQFF. The chain employs TRBV28 and TRBJ2-1; a possible D gene is TRBD2 (6 bases). The CDR3 is 16 residues long. V was pared by 2 bases and J by 2 bases, with 13 bases between. The germline gives CDR1 MDHEN, CDR2 SYDVKM.

About this clone itself: Different DNA sequences within this sample yield the same CDR3. This chain's CDR3 is CASSLNNEQFF. The CDR3 DNA reads as TGTGCCAGCAGCTTAAACAATGAGCAGTTCTTC. This chain uses TRBV7-6 with TRBJ2-1; no firm D call. V gave up 2 bases and J gave up 5 bases, with 1 base separating them. CDR3 length equals 11 residues. CDR1 is SGHVS, CDR2 FNYEAQ, per germline.

The rearrangement links TRBV5-1 to TRBJ1-2, with D unresolved. This CDR3 region has 15 residues. Germline V gene lookup returns CDR1 SGHRS and CDR2 YFSETQ. The V end was cut by 0 bases, the J end by 0 bases, with 9 bases between. This CDR3 reads CASSLVGQANYGYTF. The CDR3 DNA reads as TGCGCCAGCAGCTTGGTAGGGCAAGCTAACTATGGCTACACCTTC.

The J gene is TRBJ2-1, the V gene TRBV7-2; no clear D. The CDR3 consists of 15 residues. The ends were cut back, 4 bases at V and 2 bases at J, with 12 bases in the middle. The germline V gene encodes CDR1 SGHTA and CDR2 FQGNSA. CDR3 region: CASSSHRPPYNEQFF. CDR3 in DNA: TGTGCCAGCAGCTCGCATCGACCCCCCTACAATGAGCAGTTCTTC.

By share, this clone counts as medium-sized. The J gene is TRBJ2-7, the V gene TRBV27, with 13 bases identical to TRBD2. CDR3 length: 16 amino acids. The junction had 6 bases not matched to a gene; V was cut back by 2 bases and J by 5 bases. Germline-derived CDR1 and CDR2 are MNHEY and SMNVEV (reference sequence). This chain's CDR3 is CASSLRLAGGRNEQYF. The CDR3 region has the DNA TGTGCCAGCAGTTTACGACTAGCGGGAGGAAGGAACGAGCAGTACTTC.

The chain is built from TRBV9 and TRBJ2-7; the match to TRBD2 covers 11 bases. Germline CDR1 SGDLS, CDR2 YYNGEE. The length of the CDR3 is 15 residues. J was trimmed by 2 bases and V by 4 bases; bases with no gene match: 5. CDR3 nucleotide sequence: TGTGCCAGCAGCCCCGGGACTAGCGGACCCTACGAGCAGTACTTC. Protein product: CASSPGTSGPYEQYF. Filled out from reference TRBV9 and TRBJ2-7, the complete variable domain reads DSGVTQTPKHLITATGQRVTLRCSPRSGDLSVYWYQQSLDQGLQFLIQYYNGEERAKGNILERFSAQQFPDLHSELNLSSLELGDSALYFCASSPGTSGPYEQYFGPGTRLTVT.

The J gene is TRBJ1-1, the V gene TRBV5-1; tentative D call: TRBD1 (5 bases). The CDR3 sequence is 16 residues long. The germline V and J ends were trimmed by 0 bases and 5 bases, with 17 bases remaining between them. CDR1 is SGHRS and CDR2 is YFSETQ in the germline V gene. The CDR3 reads CASSLVSDHRGTEAFF. The CDR3 region has the DNA TGCGCCAGCAGCTTGGTCTCCGATCACCGGGGGACTGAAGCTTTCTTT. The full variable domain, with the rest looked up from reference TRBV5-1 and TRBJ1-1, is KAGVTQTPRYLIKTRGQQVTLSCSPISGHRSVSWYQQTPGQGLQFLFEYFSETQRNKGNFPGRFSGRQFSNSRSEMNVSTLELGDSALYLCASSLVSDHRGTEAFFGQGTRLTVV.

The V gene is TRBV9, the J gene TRBJ1-6, with D perhaps matching TRBD1 (5 bases). Germline CDR1 and CDR2: SGDLS and YYNGEE. The CDR3 consists of 16 residues. The germline V and J ends were trimmed by 3 bases and 8 bases, with 18 bases remaining between them. The CDR3 region is CASSATGDILYSPLHF. The CDR3 DNA reads TGTGCCAGCAGCGCTACAGGAGACATATTGTATTCACCCCTCCACTTT. Filled out from reference TRBV9 and TRBJ1-6, the complete variable domain reads DSGVTQTPKHLITATGQRVTLRCSPRSGDLSVYWYQQSLDQGLQFLIQYYNGEERAKGNILERFSAQQFPDLHSELNLSSLELGDSALYFCASSATGDILYSPLHFGNGTRLTVT.

The V gene is TRBV30, the J gene TRBJ2-2; D not certain. CDR3 length: 13 residues. V lost 3 bases and J 8 bases, leaving 13 bases between the germline ends. The germline V gene encodes CDR1 GTSNPN and CDR2 SVGIG (reference sequence). This CDR3 reads CAWSVDRRGELFF. The CDR3 nucleotides read TGTGCCTGGAGCGTAGACCGGAGAGGGGAGCTGTTTTTT.

This clone was found a few times. The rearrangement uses TRBV7-2 and TRBJ1-6; a possible D gene is TRBD1 (5 bases). Germline CDR1 SGHTA, CDR2 FQGNSA. Trimming removed 5 bases at V and 11 bases at J, with 16 bases between. This CDR3 is built from 14 residues. The CDR3 nucleotides are TGTGCCAGCAGCCCTGGGACGGCTGGGGCACCCCTCCACTTT. Protein product: CASSPGTAGAPLHF.

This clone has just a few counts. The CDR3 protein is CASEQGFNEKLFF. CDR3 in DNA: TGTGCCAGCGAACAGGGGTTTAATGAAAAACTGTTTTTT. This sequence joins TRBV6-1 and TRBJ1-4; 7 positions agree with TRBD1. This CDR3 spans 13 amino acids. Losses at the gene ends were 8 bases for V and 4 bases for J; bases not matched to a gene: 4. Germline V CDR1 and CDR2: MNHNS, SASEGT.

The sample holds a few counts of this clone. The chain recombines TRBV28 with TRBJ1-1, with 7 positions matching TRBD1. This CDR3 comprises 14 residues. Trimming removed 8 bases from V and 0 bases from J; junction bases left unmatched: 6. The germline V gene encodes CDR1 MDHEN and CDR2 SYDVKM. The CDR3 region is CASGTGAMNTEAFF. The CDR3 DNA follows: TGTGCCAGCGGAACAGGGGCAATGAACACTGAAGCTTTCTTT.

This clone was counted between two and nine times. This rearrangement joins TRBV6-1 to TRBJ2-7, with D uncertain. V lost 7 bases to trimming and J lost 5 bases, with 0 bases between them. Germline CDR1 is MNHNS and CDR2 is SASEGT. The CDR3 is made up of 8 amino acids. The CDR3 nucleotides are TGTGCCAGCAACGAGCAGTACTTC. Protein: CASNEQYF.

The J gene is TRBJ2-1, the V gene TRBV5-4, with 9 bases fitting TRBD2. From germline, CDR1 is SGHNT and CDR2 YYREEE (reference sequence). The trim removed 5 bases at V and 6 bases at J, leaving 9 bases unmatched. The CDR3 is 15 residues long. CDR3 protein: CASRPSGIRVNEQFF. The CDR3 DNA reads as TGTGCCAGCAGACCTAGCGGGATCCGGGTCAATGAGCAGTTCTTC.

The J gene is TRBJ2-2, the V gene TRBV7-9, with 8 bases lining up with TRBD1. V was clipped by 7 bases and J by 6 bases; unmatched bases: 7. Germline CDR1 reads SEHNR; CDR2 reads FQNEAQ (reference sequence). The CDR3 is 14 amino acids. CDR3 loop: CASTGTGRAGELFF. The CDR3 coding sequence is TGTGCCAGCACCGGGACAGGAAGGGCCGGGGAGCTGTTTTTT.

This chain connects TRBV18 to TRBJ2-7; tentative D call: TRBD1 (5 bases). CDR1 and CDR2 (germline): KGHSH, LQKENI. Trimming took off 5 bases at V and 3 bases at J, with 11 bases between the two ends. This CDR3 contains 13 residues. CDR3: CASSSQGIYEQYF. CDR3 DNA sequence: TGTGCCAGCTCATCGCAGGGTATCTACGAGCAGTACTTC.

This chain links TRBV5-1 with TRBJ2-5; 12 nucleotides match TRBD1. The CDR3 extends over 14 amino acids. Germline assignment: CDR1 SGHRS and CDR2 YFSETQ. J gave up 5 bases and V 10 bases, and 9 bases lay outside the gene matches. CDR3: CARRDRGPGETQYF. Written as DNA, the CDR3 is TGCGCCCGCCGGGACAGGGGGCCGGGGGAGACCCAGTACTTC.

As DNA, the CDR3 is TGTGCCAGCAGCTTACTAGCGGGAGTCGGCTCCTACAATGAGCAGTTCTTC. It encodes CASSLLAGVGSYNEQFF. The rearrangement uses TRBV7-3 and TRBJ2-1, with 10 nucleotides matching TRBD2. Germline assignment: CDR1 SGHTA and CDR2 FQGTGA. Trimming took 2 bases from V and 0 from J; bases not matched to a gene: 4. The CDR3 spans 17 residues. The whole variable domain, filled in from reference TRBV7-3 and TRBJ2-1, reads GAGVSQTPSNKVTEKGKYVELRCDPISGHTALYWYRQSLGQGPEFLIYFQGTGAADDSGLPNDRFFAVRPEGSVSTLKIQRTERGDSAVYLCASSLLAGVGSYNEQFFGPGTRLTVL.

The chain is built from TRBV5-1 and TRBJ1-1, with 7 bases fitting TRBD1. V lost 0 bases and J lost 3; bases outside the gene matches: 14. Germline CDR1 is SGHRS and CDR2 is YFSETQ. The CDR3 contains 18 residues. The CDR3 nucleotides read TGCGCCAGCAGCTTGGGGGCCTATAACAGGGGTAGGGACACTGAAGCTTTCTTT. Amino acids: CASSLGAYNRGRDTEAFF.

The chain couples TRBV19 to TRBJ2-1; D perhaps matches TRBD1 (5 bases). The CDR3 is 11 residues long. The V gene's germline CDR1 is LNHDA and CDR2 SQIVND (reference sequence). V was trimmed by 5 bases and J by 10 bases, leaving 9 bases between them. CDR3 sequence reads: CASSGAVEQFF. The DNA of the CDR3 is TGTGCCAGTAGTGGGGCGGTGGAGCAGTTCTTC.

In its sample, this clone was seen once. The junction differs from germline at one of its ends, possibly a read error. The rearrangement uses TRBV6-1 and TRBJ2-5; the D gene is possibly TRBD1 (5 bases). Germline CDR1 MNHNS, CDR2 SASEGT. This CDR3 comprises 15 residues. This chain's CDR3 is CASSEGAGYQETQYF. CDR3 in DNA: TGTGCCAGCAGCGAAGGGGCAGGGTACCAAGAGACCCAGTACTTC.

The gene calls are TRBV7-3 and TRBJ2-7, with a weak D call TRBD1 (5 bases). V lost 5 bases to trimming and J lost 5 bases, with 16 bases between them. Germline CDR1 and CDR2: SGHTA and FQGTGA. The CDR3 sequence is 14 residues long. This CDR3 reads CASSPQGLLDEQYF. The CDR3 DNA follows: TGTGCCAGCAGCCCCCAGGGTCTCCTAGACGAGCAGTACTTC.

This clone turned up a few times. The chain recombines TRBV5-6 with TRBJ1-1; D not certain. Looked up from germline, CDR1 is SGHDT and CDR2 is YYEEEE. V was shortened by 1 base and J by 2 bases, with 15 bases between the two germline ends. The CDR3 covers 16 residues. The DNA of the CDR3 is TGTGCCAGCAGCTTGAACCGCGGATGGGCCAACACTGAAGCTTTCTTT. It is translated as CASSLNRGWANTEAFF. The whole variable domain, filled in from reference TRBV5-6 and TRBJ1-1, reads DAGVTQSPTHLIKTRGQQVTLRCSPKSGHDTVSWYQQALGQGPQFIFQYYEEEERQRGNFPDRFSGHQFPNYSSELNVNALLLGDSALYLCASSLNRGWANTEAFFGQGTRLTVV.